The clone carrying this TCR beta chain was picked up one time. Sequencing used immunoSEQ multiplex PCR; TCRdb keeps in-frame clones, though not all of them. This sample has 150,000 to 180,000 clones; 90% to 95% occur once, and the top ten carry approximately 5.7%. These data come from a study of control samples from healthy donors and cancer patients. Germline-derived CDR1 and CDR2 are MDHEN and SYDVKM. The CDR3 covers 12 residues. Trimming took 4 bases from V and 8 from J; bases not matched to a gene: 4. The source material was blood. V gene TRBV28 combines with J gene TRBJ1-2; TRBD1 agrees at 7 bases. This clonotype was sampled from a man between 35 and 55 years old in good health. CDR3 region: CASSSTGEGYTF. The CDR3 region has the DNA TGTGCCAGCAGTTCCACAGGGGAGGGCTACACCTTC.